This is a list of T cell receptor beta chains from one sample in a study of blood T cell repertoires in COVID-19. TCRdb's table, derived via immunoSEQ multiplex PCR, lists solely in-frame clones and lacks some. This table has a few hundred thousand clones, about 85% appearing once. The sample consisted of PBMCs or T cells enriched from blood (not recorded which). These TCRs come from a woman between 50 and 59 years old who had been exposed to COVID-19. The CDR3 runs from the conserved cysteine through the conserved F or W. Fields, in order: V gene, clone size, J gene, D gene, CDR3 protein, CDR3 DNA. A D gene is named only where the DNA matches it firmly. Where a row states a size, it is once, few, many or the class of an expanded clone; other rows omit it.

v_gene: TRBV6-2/TRBV6-3; abundance: .; j_gene: TRBJ2-5; d_gene: .; CDR3aa: CASSGRQFGTQYF; CDR3nt: TGTGCCAGCAGTGGCCGACAGTTTGGGACCCAGTACTTC
v_gene: TRBV10-3; abundance: once; j_gene: TRBJ1-3; d_gene: .; CDR3aa: CAISVAIAGNTIYF; CDR3nt: TGTGCCATCAGCGTCGCAATAGCTGGAAACACCATATATTTT
v_gene: TRBV5-3; abundance: .; j_gene: TRBJ1-5; d_gene: .; CDR3aa: CARSLDEGEPQHF; CDR3nt: TGTGCCAGAAGCTTGGATGAGGGGGAGCCCCAGCATTTT
v_gene: TRBV27; abundance: .; j_gene: TRBJ2-7; d_gene: TRBD1; CDR3aa: CASRDNTGEEQYF; CDR3nt: TGTGCCAGCAGAGACAACACAGGGGAAGAGCAGTACTTC
v_gene: TRBV7-2; abundance: .; j_gene: TRBJ2-3; d_gene: .; CDR3aa: CASSLFAVAPDTQYF; CDR3nt: TGTGCCAGCAGCTTATTCGCGGTAGCCCCAGATACGCAGTATTTT
v_gene: TRBV7-2; abundance: .; j_gene: TRBJ2-1; d_gene: .; CDR3aa: CASLRGIPDYLYNEQFF; CDR3nt: TGTGCCTCCCTAAGGGGAATACCCGATTACCTTTACAATGAGCAGTTCTTC
v_gene: TRBV14; abundance: .; j_gene: TRBJ1-1; d_gene: TRBD1; CDR3aa: CASSQLVGTAAFF; CDR3nt: TGTGCCAGCAGCCAATTGGTCGGGACAGCGGCTTTCTTT
v_gene: TRBV5-5; abundance: once; j_gene: TRBJ1-5; d_gene: .; CDR3aa: CASSLEGPRGSQHF; CDR3nt: TGTGCCAGCAGCTTGGAGGGGCCCCGGGGGTCCCAGCATTTT
v_gene: TRBV7-8; abundance: .; j_gene: TRBJ1-6; d_gene: .; CDR3aa: CASSSVLNSPLHF; CDR3nt: TGTGCCAGCAGCTCGGTCTTGAATTCACCCCTCCACTTT
v_gene: TRBV14; abundance: once; j_gene: TRBJ2-5; d_gene: .; CDR3aa: CASSQLQAQETQYF; CDR3nt: TGTGCCAGCAGCCAACTCCAAGCCCAAGAGACCCAGTACTTC
v_gene: TRBV6-5; abundance: once; j_gene: TRBJ1-2; d_gene: .; CDR3aa: CASSYSSGEGYTF; CDR3nt: TGTGCCAGCAGTTACTCTTCAGGGGAAGGCTACACCTTC